This TCR beta chain was obtained from a study of CD8+CD57+ T cells in acquired aplastic anemia. Study at large: Sorted CD4+ plus CD8+ cells gave DNA averaging roughly 3 ug. Healthy CD8+ samples averaged approximately 11 million reads.

In its sample, this clonotype was seen many times. Its cognate antigen is unknown. Losses at the gene ends were 8 bases for V and 3 bases for J; bases not matched to a gene: 7. From germline, CDR1 is MNHNS and CDR2 SASEGT. This CDR3 has 15 residues. CDR3 and TCR beta VDJ profiling relied on genomic DNA as the template. TCRdb reprocessed the reads via MiXCR and lists one record per CDR3 protein. The sample has about 68,000 distinct CDR3 sequences; around half are singletons. Study-wide results and limits: Any difference that existed in CD8+ Simpson's diversity between patients and controls was not significant. Researchers report that around 29 CD8+ CDR3 sequences appeared in both patients and controls.

The sequence derives from a human donor in good health, serving as a control. Sequences were obtained from sorted CD4+, CD8+, or CD8+CD57+ T cells (not recorded which) from PBMCs. V is TRBV6-1 and J is TRBJ2-3, with 11 bases fitting TRBD2. The CDR3 DNA is TGTGCCAGCGATATAGCGGGAGGGCCGACAGATACGCAGTATTTT. Residues: CASDIAGGPTDTQYF.